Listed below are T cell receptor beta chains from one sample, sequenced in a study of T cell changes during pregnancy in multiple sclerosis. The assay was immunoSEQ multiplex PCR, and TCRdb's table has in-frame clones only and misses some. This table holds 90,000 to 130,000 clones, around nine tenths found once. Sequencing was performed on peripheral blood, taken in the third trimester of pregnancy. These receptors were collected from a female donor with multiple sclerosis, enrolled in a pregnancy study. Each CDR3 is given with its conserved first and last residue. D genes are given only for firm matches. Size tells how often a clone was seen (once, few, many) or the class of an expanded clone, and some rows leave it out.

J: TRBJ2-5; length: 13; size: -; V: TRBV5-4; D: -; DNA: TGTGCCAGCAGCTTGGACGGGGTCGAGACCCAGTACTTC; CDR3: CASSLDGVETQYF
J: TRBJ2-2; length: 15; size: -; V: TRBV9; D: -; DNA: TGTGCCAGCAGCGCCCTAGGGGCTCACACCGGGGAGCTGTTTTTT; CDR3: CASSALGAHTGELFF
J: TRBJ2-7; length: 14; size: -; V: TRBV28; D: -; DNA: TGTGCCAGCCGGAACCGACAGGCTTCTTTCGAGCAGTACTTC; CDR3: CASRNRQASFEQYF
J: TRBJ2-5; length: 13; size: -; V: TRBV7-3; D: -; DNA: TGTGCCAGCAGCTTAACTAGCTTGGAGACCCAGTACTTC; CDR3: CASSLTSLETQYF
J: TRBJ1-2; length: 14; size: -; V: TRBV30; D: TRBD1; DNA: TGTGTCTGGAGTGTTTCAAGGACAGGGGGTGCCTACACCTTC; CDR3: CVWSVSRTGGAYTF
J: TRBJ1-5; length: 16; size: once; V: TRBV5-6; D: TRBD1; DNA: TGTGCCAGCAGCTTGTGGACAGGGAGAAGCAATCAGCCCCAGCATTTT; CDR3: CASSLWTGRSNQPQHF
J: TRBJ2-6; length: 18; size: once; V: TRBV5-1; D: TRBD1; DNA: TGCGCCAGCAGCTTGGGGACAGGGGGTTCCTCTGGGGCCAACGTCCTGACTTTC; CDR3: CASSLGTGGSSGANVLTF
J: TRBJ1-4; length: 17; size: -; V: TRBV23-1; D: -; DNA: TGCGCCAGCTCCGGGGGGACCGCCACTGAATTTAATGAAAAACTGTTTTTT; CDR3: CASSGGTATEFNEKLFF
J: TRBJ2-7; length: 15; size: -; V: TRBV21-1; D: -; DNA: TGTGCCAGCAGCAAAGAACGCGGTCGCTCCTACGAGCAGTACTTC; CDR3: CASSKERGRSYEQYF
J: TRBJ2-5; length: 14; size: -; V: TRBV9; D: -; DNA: TGTGCCAGCAGCGTAGAGGCGGGGTGGGAGACCCAGTACTTC; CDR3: CASSVEAGWETQYF
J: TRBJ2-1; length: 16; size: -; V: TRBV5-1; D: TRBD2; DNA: TGCGCCAGCAGCTTGGATGGACTAGCGGGGGCTCTTGAGCAGTTCTTC; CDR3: CASSLDGLAGALEQFF
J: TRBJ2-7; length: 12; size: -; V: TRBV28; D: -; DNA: TGTGCCAGCGGGAGACTAGGGGTCGAGCAGTACTTC; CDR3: CASGRLGVEQYF
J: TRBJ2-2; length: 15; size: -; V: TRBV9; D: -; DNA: TGTGCCAGCAGCGTAGGGACAGCGAACACCGGGGAGCTGTTTTTT; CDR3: CASSVGTANTGELFF
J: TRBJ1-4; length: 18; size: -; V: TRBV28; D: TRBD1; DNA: TGTGCCAGCAGTTTACTCATTGGGAGGGACAGGGGTAATGAAAAACTGTTTTTT; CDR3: CASSLLIGRDRGNEKLFF
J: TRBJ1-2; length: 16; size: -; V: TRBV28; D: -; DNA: TGTGCCAGCAGTTTATATACGGGACAAGGGTTTGGTGGCTACACCTTC; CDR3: CASSLYTGQGFGGYTF
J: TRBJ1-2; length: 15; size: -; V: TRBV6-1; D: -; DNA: TGTGCCAGCAGTGAGGCCGGGAGGGTTGTCTATGGCTACACCTTC; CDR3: CASSEAGRVVYGYTF
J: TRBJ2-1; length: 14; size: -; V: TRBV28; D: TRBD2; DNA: TGTGCCAGCAGAAGTAGCGGGAGTCGGTATGAGCAGTTCTTC; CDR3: CASRSSGSRYEQFF
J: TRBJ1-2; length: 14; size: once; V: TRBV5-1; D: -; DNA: TGCGCCAGCAGCTTGGGTGGCCGCCACGATGGCTACACCTTC; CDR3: CASSLGGRHDGYTF
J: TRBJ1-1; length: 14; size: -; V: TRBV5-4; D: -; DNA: TGTGCCAGCAGCCTTCAGGGCCCCAACACTGAAGCTTTCTTT; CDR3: CASSLQGPNTEAFF
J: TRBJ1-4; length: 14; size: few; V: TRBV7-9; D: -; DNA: TGTGCCAGCAGTTCCCAGGGGACTAATGAAAAACTGTTTTTT; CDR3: CASSSQGTNEKLFF
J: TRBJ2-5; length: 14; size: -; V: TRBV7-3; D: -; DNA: TGTGCCAGCAGCCCGGGGGTGGGGTGGGGGACCCAGTACTTC; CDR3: CASSPGVGWGTQYF
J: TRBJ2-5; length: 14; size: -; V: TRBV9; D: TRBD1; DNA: TGTGCCAGCAGCGCTCGGACAGGGCAAGAGACCCAGTACTTC; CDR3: CASSARTGQETQYF
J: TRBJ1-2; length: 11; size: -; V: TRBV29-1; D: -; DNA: TGCAGCGTTGAGGACAGAGATGGCTACACCTTC; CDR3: CSVEDRDGYTF
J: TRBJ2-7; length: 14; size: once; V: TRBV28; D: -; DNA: TGTGCCAGCAGTTTGAGTAAAACAGTCTACGAGCAGTACTTC; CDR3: CASSLSKTVYEQYF
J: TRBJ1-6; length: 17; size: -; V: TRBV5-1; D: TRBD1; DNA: TGCGCCAGCAGCTGGTTTGCTACCGGGACAGCCAATTCACCCCTCCACTTT; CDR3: CASSWFATGTANSPLHF
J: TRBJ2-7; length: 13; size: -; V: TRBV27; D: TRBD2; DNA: TGTGCCTCCAAGGCGCTAGCGGGAGGCGAGCAGTACTTC; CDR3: CASKALAGGEQYF
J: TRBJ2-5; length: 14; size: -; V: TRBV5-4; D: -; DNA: TGTGCCAGCAGCTTGGAGAGAGGGAGTGAGACCCAGTACTTC; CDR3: CASSLERGSETQYF
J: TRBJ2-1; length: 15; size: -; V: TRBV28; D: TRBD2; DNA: TGTGCCAGCAGTTTTGGCGGGAGGCGGTACAATGAGCAGTTCTTC; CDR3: CASSFGGRRYNEQFF
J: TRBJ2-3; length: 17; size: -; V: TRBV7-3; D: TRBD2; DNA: TGTGCCAGCAGCTTCGTGGGACTAGCGGGGGCGAGGGATACGCAGTATTTT; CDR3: CASSFVGLAGARDTQYF
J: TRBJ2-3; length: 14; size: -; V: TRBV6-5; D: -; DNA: TGTGCCAGCAGTTCCCAGGGAAGCACAGATACGCAGTATTTT; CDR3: CASSSQGSTDTQYF
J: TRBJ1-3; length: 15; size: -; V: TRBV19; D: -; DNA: TGTGCCAGTAGTATCTCACGCAGCTCTGGAAACACCATATATTTT; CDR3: CASSISRSSGNTIYF
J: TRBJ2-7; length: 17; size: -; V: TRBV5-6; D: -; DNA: TGTGCCAGCAGCGTTGTTGCGGCGCGGCTCTCATCCTACGAGCAGTACTTC; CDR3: CASSVVAARLSSYEQYF
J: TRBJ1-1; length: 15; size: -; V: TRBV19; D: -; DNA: TGTGCCAGTAGTATACTAGTGGCGGGGAACACTGAAGCTTTCTTT; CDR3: CASSILVAGNTEAFF
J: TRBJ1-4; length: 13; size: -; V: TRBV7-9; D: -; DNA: TGTGCCAGCGGAGGGTCAGTTAATGAAAAACTGTTTTTT; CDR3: CASGGSVNEKLFF
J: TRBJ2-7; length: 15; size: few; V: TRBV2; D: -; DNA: TGTGCCAGCAGTGCTGAGACAGGCCCCTTCTACGAGCAGTACTTC; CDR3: CASSAETGPFYEQYF
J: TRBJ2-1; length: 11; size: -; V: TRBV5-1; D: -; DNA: TGCGCCAGCAGCACCGCGGGAAACCAGTTCTTC; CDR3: CASSTAGNQFF
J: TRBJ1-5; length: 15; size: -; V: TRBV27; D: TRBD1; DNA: TGTGCCAGCAGTTGGACAGGGGGCGTTCGTCAGCCCCAGCATTTT; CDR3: CASSWTGGVRQPQHF
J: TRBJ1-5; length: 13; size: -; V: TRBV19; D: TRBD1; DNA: TGTGCCAGTATTGACAGGGGACTATGGCCCCAGCATTTT; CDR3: CASIDRGLWPQHF
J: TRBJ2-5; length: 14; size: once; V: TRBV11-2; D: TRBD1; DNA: TGTGCCAGCAGCCTGGACAGGCTTCAAGAGACCCAGTACTTC; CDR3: CASSLDRLQETQYF
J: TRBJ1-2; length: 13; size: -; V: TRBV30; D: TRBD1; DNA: TGTGCCTGGAGAGGGGACAGCGAGTATGGCTACACCTTC; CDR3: CAWRGDSEYGYTF
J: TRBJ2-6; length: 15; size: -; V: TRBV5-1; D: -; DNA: TGCGCCAGCAGCTTTGCCAGCTCTGGGGCCAACGTCCTGACTTTC; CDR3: CASSFASSGANVLTF
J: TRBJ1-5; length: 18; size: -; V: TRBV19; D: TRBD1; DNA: TGTGCCAGTAGCTCCCGGGACAGGGTAGAGATGAGCAATCAGCCCCAGCATTTT; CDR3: CASSSRDRVEMSNQPQHF
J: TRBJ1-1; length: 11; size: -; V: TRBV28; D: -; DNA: TGTGCCAGCAGTCCTGGCCGAGGAGCTTTCTTT; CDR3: CASSPGRGAFF
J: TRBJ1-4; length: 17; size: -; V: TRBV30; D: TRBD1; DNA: TGTGCCTGGAGTACCGGGACAGGGGACCCAACTAATGAAAAACTGTTTTTT; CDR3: CAWSTGTGDPTNEKLFF